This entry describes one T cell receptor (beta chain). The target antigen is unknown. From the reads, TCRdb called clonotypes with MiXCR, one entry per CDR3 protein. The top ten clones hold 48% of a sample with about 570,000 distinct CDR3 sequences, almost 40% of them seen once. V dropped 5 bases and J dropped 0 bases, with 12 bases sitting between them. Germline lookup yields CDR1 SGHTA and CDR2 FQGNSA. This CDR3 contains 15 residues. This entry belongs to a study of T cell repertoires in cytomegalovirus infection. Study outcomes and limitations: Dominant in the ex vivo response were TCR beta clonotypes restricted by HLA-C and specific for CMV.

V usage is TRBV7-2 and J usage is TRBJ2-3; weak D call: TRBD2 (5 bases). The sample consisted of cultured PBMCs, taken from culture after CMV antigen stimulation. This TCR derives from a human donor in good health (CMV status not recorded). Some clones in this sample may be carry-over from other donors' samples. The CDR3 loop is CASSPWTASTDTQYF. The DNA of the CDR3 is TGTGCCAGCAGCCCCTGGACTGCAAGCACAGATACGCAGTATTTT.